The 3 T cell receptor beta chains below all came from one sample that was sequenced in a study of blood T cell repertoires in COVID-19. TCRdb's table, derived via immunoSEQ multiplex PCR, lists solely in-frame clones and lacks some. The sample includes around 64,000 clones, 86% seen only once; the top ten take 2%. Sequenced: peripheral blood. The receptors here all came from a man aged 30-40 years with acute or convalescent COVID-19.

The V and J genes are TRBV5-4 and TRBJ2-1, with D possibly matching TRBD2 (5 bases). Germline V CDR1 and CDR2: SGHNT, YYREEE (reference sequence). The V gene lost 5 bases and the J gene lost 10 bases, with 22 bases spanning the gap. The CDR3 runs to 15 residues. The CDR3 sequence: CASSPDPGGVREQFF. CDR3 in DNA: TGTGCCAGCAGTCCTGACCCCGGAGGTGTGCGGGAGCAGTTCTTC.

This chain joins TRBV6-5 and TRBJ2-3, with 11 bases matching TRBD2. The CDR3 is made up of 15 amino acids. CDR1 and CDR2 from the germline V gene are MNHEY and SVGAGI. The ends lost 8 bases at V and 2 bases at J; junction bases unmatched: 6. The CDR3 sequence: CASGGLADPTDTQYF. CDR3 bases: TGTGCCAGCGGGGGACTAGCGGACCCCACAGATACGCAGTATTTT.

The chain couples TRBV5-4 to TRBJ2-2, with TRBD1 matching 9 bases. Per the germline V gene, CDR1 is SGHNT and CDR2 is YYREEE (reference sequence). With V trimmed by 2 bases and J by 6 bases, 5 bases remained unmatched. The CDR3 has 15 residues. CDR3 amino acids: CASSFPGQGAGELFF. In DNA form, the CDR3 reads TGTGCCAGCAGCTTCCCGGGACAGGGCGCCGGGGAGCTGTTTTTT. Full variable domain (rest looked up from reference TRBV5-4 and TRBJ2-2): ETGVTQSPTHLIKTRGQQVTLRCSSQSGHNTVSWYQQALGQGPQFIFQYYREEENGRGNFPPRFSGLQFPNYSSELNVNALELDDSALYLCASSFPGQGAGELFFGEGSRLTVL.